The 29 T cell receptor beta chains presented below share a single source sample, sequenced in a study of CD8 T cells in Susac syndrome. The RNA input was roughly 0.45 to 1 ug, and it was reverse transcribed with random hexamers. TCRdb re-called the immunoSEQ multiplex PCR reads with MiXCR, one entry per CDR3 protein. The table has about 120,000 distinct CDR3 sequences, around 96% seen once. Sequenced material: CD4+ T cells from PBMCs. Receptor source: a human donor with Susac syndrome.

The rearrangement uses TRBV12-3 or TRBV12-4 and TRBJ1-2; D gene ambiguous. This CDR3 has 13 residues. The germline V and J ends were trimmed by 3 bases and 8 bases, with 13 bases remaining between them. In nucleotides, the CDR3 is TGTGCCAGCAGTTTTGTCTCCTTTTCGGGCTACACCTTC. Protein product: CASSFVSFSGYTF.

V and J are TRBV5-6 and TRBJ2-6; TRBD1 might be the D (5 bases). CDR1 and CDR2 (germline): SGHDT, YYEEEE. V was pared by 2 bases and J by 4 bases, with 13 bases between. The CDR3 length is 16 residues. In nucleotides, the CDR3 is TGTGCCAGCAGCTTCCAGGGAATGGGAGGGGCCAACGTCCTGACTTTC. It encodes CASSFQGMGGANVLTF.

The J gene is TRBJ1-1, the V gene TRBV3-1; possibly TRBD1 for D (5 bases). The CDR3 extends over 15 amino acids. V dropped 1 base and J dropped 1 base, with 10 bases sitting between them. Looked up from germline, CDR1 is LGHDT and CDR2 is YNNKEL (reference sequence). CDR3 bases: TGTGCCAGCAGCCAAGGGAGAGGGGAGAACACTGAAGCTTTCTTT. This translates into CASSQGRGENTEAFF.

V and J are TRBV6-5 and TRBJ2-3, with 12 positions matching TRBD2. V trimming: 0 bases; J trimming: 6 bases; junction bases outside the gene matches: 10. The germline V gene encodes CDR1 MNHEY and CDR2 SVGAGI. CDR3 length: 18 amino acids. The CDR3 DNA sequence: TGTGCCAGCAGTTACTCCTGGCTAGCGGGAGGGCCTGCCGATACGCAGTATTTT. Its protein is CASSYSWLAGGPADTQYF.

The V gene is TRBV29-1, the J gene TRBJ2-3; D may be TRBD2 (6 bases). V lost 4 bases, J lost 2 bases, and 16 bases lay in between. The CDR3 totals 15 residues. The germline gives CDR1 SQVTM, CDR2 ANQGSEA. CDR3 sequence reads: CSVGVWWGDTDTQYF. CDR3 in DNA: TGCAGCGTTGGTGTTTGGTGGGGGGACACAGATACGCAGTATTTT.

CDR3 loop: CASSLTANQPQHF. CDR3 DNA sequence: TGTGCCAGCAGTTTAACGGCCAATCAGCCCCAGCATTTT. The J gene is TRBJ1-5, the V gene TRBV12-3 or TRBV12-4; D is ambiguous. V lost 2 bases and J lost 3, with 5 bases in between. The CDR3 covers 13 residues.

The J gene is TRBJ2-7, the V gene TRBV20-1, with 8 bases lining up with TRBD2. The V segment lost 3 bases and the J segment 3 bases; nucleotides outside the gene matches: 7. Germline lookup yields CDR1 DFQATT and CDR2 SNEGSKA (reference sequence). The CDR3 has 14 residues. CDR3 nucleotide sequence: TGCAGTGCTAGGCTCGCAGCGGGAGTCTACGAGCAGTACTTC. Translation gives CSARLAAGVYEQYF.

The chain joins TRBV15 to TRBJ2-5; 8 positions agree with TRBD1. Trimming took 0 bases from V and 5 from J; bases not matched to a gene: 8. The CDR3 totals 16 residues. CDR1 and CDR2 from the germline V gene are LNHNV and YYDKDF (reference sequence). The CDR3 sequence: CATSRDEATGDETQYF. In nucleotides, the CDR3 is TGTGCCACCAGCAGAGATGAGGCGACAGGGGATGAGACCCAGTACTTC.

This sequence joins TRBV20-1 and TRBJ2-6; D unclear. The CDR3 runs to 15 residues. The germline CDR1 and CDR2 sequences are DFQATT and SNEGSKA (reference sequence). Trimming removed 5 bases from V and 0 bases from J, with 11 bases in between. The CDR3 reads CSARRPVSGANVLTF. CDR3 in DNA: TGCAGTGCTCGCAGACCTGTCTCTGGGGCCAACGTCCTGACTTTC.

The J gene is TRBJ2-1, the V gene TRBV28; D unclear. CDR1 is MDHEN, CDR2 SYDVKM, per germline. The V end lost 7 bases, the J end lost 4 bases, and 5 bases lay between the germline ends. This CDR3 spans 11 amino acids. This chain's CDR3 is CASNRYNEQFF. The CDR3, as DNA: TGTGCCAGCAATCGATACAATGAGCAGTTCTTC. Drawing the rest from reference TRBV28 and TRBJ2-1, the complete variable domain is DVKVTQSSRYLVKRTGEKVFLECVQDMDHENMFWYRQDPGLGLRLIYFSYDVKMKEKGDIPEGYSVSREKKERFSLILESASTNQTSMYLCASNRYNEQFFGPGTRLTVL.

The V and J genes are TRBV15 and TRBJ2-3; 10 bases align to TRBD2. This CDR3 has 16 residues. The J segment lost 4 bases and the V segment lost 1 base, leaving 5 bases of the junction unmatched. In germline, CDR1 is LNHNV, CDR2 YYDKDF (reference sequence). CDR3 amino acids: CATSRGAGGPSDTQYF. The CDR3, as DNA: TGTGCCACCAGCAGAGGAGCGGGAGGGCCGTCAGATACGCAGTATTTT.

This CDR3 reads CSVDRGYTDTQYF. The DNA for the CDR3 is TGCAGCGTTGATAGGGGGTACACAGATACGCAGTATTTT. The chain has TRBV29-1 and TRBJ2-3; maybe TRBD1 (6 bases). V was shortened by 3 bases and J by 2 bases, with 9 bases between the two germline ends. Germline CDR1 is SQVTM and CDR2 is ANQGSEA. CDR3 length: 13 residues.

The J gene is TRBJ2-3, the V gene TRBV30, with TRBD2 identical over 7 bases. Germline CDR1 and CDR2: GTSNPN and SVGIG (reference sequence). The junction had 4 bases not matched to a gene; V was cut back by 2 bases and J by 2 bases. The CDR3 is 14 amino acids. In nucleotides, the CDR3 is TGTGCCTGGAGTCCTAGCGGACTCACAGATACGCAGTATTTT. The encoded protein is CAWSPSGLTDTQYF.

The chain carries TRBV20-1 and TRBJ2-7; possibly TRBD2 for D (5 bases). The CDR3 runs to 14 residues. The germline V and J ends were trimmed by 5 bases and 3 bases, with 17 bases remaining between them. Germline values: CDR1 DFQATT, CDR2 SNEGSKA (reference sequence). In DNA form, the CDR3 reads TGCAGTGCTCCGCTTCTTGGGAGTGACTACGAGCAGTACTTC. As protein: CSAPLLGSDYEQYF.

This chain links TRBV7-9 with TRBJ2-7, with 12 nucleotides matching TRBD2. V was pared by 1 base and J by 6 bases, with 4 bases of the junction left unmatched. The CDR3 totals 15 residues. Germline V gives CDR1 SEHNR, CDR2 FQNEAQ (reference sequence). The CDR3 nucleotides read TGTGCCAGCAGCTTAGGACTAGCGGGAGAACTCGAGCAGTACTTC. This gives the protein CASSLGLAGELEQYF.

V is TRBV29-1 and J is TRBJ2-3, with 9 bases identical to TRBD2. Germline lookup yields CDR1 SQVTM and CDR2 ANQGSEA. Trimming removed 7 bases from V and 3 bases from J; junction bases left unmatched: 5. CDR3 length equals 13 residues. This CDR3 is CSALAGRTDTQYF. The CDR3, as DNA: TGCAGCGCCCTAGCGGGAAGGACAGATACGCAGTATTTT.

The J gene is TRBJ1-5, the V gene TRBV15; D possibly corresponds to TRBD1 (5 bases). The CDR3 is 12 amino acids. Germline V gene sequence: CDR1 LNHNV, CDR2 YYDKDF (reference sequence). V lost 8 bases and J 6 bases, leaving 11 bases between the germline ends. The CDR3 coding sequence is TGTGCCACCTCCAGGGTTGGTCAGCCCCAGCATTTT. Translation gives CATSRVGQPQHF.

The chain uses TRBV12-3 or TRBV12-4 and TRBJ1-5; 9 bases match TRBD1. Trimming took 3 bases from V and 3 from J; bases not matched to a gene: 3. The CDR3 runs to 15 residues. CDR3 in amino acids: CASSLGQGNNQPQHF. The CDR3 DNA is TGTGCCAGCAGTTTGGGACAGGGAAACAATCAGCCCCAGCATTTT.

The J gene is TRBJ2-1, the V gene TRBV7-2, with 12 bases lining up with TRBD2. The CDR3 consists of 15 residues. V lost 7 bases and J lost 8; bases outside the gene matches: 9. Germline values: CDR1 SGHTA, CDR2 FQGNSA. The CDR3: CASTPGLAGFDEQFF. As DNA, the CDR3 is TGTGCCAGCACCCCCGGACTAGCGGGATTCGATGAGCAGTTCTTC.

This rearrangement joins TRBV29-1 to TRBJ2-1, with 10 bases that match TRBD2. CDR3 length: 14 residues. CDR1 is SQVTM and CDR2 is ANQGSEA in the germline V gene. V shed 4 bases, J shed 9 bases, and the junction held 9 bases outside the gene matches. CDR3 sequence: CSVGPGLALGEQFF. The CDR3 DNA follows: TGCAGCGTTGGGCCGGGACTAGCGTTAGGTGAGCAGTTCTTC.

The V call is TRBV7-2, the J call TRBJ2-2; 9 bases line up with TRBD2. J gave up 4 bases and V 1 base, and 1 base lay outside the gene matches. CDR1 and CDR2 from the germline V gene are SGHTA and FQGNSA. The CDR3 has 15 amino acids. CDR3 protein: CASSLVGLATGELFF. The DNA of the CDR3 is TGTGCCAGCAGCTTAGTGGGACTAGCCACCGGGGAGCTGTTTTTT. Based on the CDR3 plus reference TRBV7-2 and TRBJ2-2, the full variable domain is GAGVSQSPSNKVTEKGKDVELRCDPISGHTALYWYRQSLGQGLEFLIYFQGNSAPDKSGLPSDRFSAERTGGSVSTLTIQRTQQEDSAVYLCASSLVGLATGELFFGEGSRLTVL.

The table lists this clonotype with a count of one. CDR3 DNA sequence: TGTGCCAGCAGCTCCCAGGGTGGGCCAGCCGGGGAGCTGTTTTTT. Residues: CASSSQGGPAGELFF. V is TRBV9 and J is TRBJ2-2; D is possibly TRBD1 (5 bases). Deletions cut 4 bases from V and 6 bases from J, with 16 bases between. This CDR3 is 15 amino acids long. From germline, CDR1 is SGDLS and CDR2 YYNGEE.

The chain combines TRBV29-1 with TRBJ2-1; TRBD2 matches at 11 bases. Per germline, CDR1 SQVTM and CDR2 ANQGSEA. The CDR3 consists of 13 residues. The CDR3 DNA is TGCAGTCTCCTAGCGGGAGGTTTCAATGAGCAGTTCTTC. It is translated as CSLLAGGFNEQFF.

The CDR3 DNA reads as TGCAGTGCTAGAGATGCAACGGGAGGTCGTGGGGAGCTGTTTTTT. Protein: CSARDATGGRGELFF. The V gene is TRBV20-1, the J gene TRBJ2-2; the match to TRBD2 covers 7 bases. V shed 0 bases and J 8 bases; nucleotides not matched to a gene: 9. CDR3 length: 15 amino acids. Germline-derived CDR1 and CDR2 are DFQATT and SNEGSKA (reference sequence).

The CDR3 here is CSTNRVSGETQYF. DNA of the CDR3: TGCAGCACTAACAGGGTATCGGGGGAGACCCAGTACTTC. The chain employs TRBV29-1 and TRBJ2-5, with a tentative D call TRBD1 (6 bases). Trimming took 8 bases from V and 5 from J, leaving 18 bases between them. This CDR3 is built from 13 residues. CDR1 and CDR2 (germline): SQVTM, ANQGSEA.

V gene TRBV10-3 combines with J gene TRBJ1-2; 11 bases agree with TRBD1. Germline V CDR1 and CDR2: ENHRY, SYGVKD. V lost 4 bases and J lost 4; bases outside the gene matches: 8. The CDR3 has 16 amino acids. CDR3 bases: TGTGCCATCAGTGGGCCGGGACAGGGGGGTGCCTATGGCTACACCTTC. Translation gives CAISGPGQGGAYGYTF.

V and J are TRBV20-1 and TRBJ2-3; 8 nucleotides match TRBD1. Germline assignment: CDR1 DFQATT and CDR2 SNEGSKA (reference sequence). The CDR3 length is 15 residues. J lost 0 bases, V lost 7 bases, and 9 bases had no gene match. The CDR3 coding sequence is TGCAGTGGAGAGGACAGGGCGATGAGCACAGATACGCAGTATTTT. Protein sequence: CSGEDRAMSTDTQYF.

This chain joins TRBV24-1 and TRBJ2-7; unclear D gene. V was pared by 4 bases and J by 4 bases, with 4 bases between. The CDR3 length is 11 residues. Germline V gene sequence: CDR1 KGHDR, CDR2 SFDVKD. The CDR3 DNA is TGTGCCACCAGTGAAGGGTACGAGCAGTACTTC. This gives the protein CATSEGYEQYF.

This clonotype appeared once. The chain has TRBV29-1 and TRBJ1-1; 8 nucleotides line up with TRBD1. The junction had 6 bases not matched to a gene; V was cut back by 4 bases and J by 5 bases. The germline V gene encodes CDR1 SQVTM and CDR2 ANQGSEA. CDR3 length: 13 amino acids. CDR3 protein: CSVVRGRGTEAFF. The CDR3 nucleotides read TGCAGCGTTGTCAGGGGGCGGGGGACTGAAGCTTTCTTT.